A selection of T cell receptor beta chains follows, all from one sample in a study of blood T cell repertoires in COVID-19. Sequencing used immunoSEQ multiplex PCR; TCRdb keeps in-frame clones, though not all of them. The data hold 90,000 to 130,000 clones, with about two thirds observed a single time. The sample was peripheral blood. These TCRs come from a woman aged 40 to 50 with acute or convalescent COVID-19. CDR3s include the opening cysteine and the closing phenylalanine or tryptophan. D genes are given only for firm matches. Only some rows state a clone size, as once, few, many or a class for expanded clones.

TRBV11-2	TRBJ2-2	TRBD2	NA	TGTGCCAGCAGTACTAGCGTGAGGGCCGGGGAGCTGTTTTTT	CASSTSVRAGELFF
TRBV2	TRBJ1-2	TRBD1	NA	TGTGCCAGCAGATTAGACAGGGGCGTTAACTATGGCTACACCTTC	CASRLDRGVNYGYTF
TRBV5-1	TRBJ2-2	NA	many	TGCGCCAGCAGCTGGACAGCGGCGAGTACCGGGGAGCTGTTTTTT	CASSWTAASTGELFF
TRBV29-1	TRBJ1-5	NA	NA	TGCAGCGTTGAAGTAGGGAGACCCCCGAATGGCAATCAGCCCCAGCATTTT	CSVEVGRPPNGNQPQHF
TRBV20-1	TRBJ2-5	TRBD1	NA	TGCAGTGCTAGTAACAGGGGGCAAGAGACCCAGTACTTC	CSASNRGQETQYF
TRBV18	TRBJ2-5	NA	NA	TGTGCCAGCTCTCTTCGAGAGGAGACCCAGTACTTC	CASSLREETQYF
TRBV10-1	TRBJ2-2	NA	NA	TGCGCCAGCAGTGTGAGAGCCGACACCGGGGAGCTGTTTTTT	CASSVRADTGELFF
TRBV6-2/TRBV6-3	TRBJ2-3	NA	NA	TGTGCCAGCAGTTTAGTACGGTCAACAGATACGCAGTATTTT	CASSLVRSTDTQYF
TRBV3-1/TRBV3-2	TRBJ1-2	NA	few	TGTGCCAGCAGCCCCCCGACGGGGACTAACTATGGCTACACCTTC	CASSPPTGTNYGYTF
TRBV7-3	TRBJ1-6	TRBD1	NA	TGTGCCAGCAGCACACAGGGGTACAATTCACCCCTCCACTTT	CASSTQGYNSPLHF
TRBV7-2	TRBJ2-3	NA	NA	TGTGCCAGCAGCTTAGCAGGACAAATCACAGATACGCAGTATTTT	CASSLAGQITDTQYF
TRBV15	TRBJ2-5	NA	NA	TGTGCCACCAGCAGAGATATCGCAGGGAAGGAGACCCAGTACTTC	CATSRDIAGKETQYF
TRBV7-2	TRBJ1-2	NA	once	TGTGCCAGCAGCTTACTCGACAGTTTCGGTGATGGCTACACCTTC	CASSLLDSFGDGYTF
TRBV27	TRBJ1-2	TRBD1	few	TGTGCCAGGCACAGGGGGCGCCGAGGCTACACCTTC	CARHRGRRGYTF
TRBV30	TRBJ1-1	NA	NA	TGTGCCTGGAGTGTTCGGAGCACTGAAGCTTTCTTT	CAWSVRSTEAFF
TRBV10-3	TRBJ1-1	TRBD1	NA	TGTGCCATCAGGACAGGGGGTAACACTGAAGCTTTCTTT	CAIRTGGNTEAFF
TRBV10-3	TRBJ1-3	TRBD1	NA	TGTGCCATCAGCGAGGACAGGGGTTCTGGAAACACCATATATTTT	CAISEDRGSGNTIYF
TRBV2	TRBJ1-1	NA	NA	TGTGCCAGCAGTGAGGGGGGTGGAGAAGCTTTCTTT	CASSEGGGEAFF
TRBV4-1	TRBJ1-6	NA	few	TGCGCCAGCAGCCAAGACGCTCCGGATTCACCCCTCCACTTT	CASSQDAPDSPLHF
TRBV2	TRBJ2-7	NA	NA	TGTGCCAGCAGGTCGGACAGTAAGTCCTACGAGCAGTACTTC	CASRSDSKSYEQYF
TRBV19	TRBJ1-1	TRBD1	few	TGTGCCAGTAGTACCCGTCCACAGGGGGCTCGTTGGGTTGAAGCTTTCTTT	CASSTRPQGARWVEAFF
TRBV2	TRBJ2-3	TRBD2	few	TGTGCCAGCAAACATTCAATAGCGGGTAACACAGATACGCAGTATTTT	CASKHSIAGNTDTQYF
TRBV7-7	TRBJ2-1	TRBD1	few	TGTGCCAGCAGCCCCGGGACAGGCGGATCCAATGAGCAGTTCTTC	CASSPGTGGSNEQFF
TRBV28	TRBJ1-2	TRBD1	many	TGTGCCAGCTCGGCAGGGGGGCCACCTAACTATGGCTACACCTTC	CASSAGGPPNYGYTF
TRBV20-1	TRBJ1-6	NA	few	TGCAGTGCTAGTGGTTCCGGACAGCCTAATTCACCCCTCCACTTT	CSASGSGQPNSPLHF
TRBV19	TRBJ1-6	NA	few	TGTGCCAGTAGTGTCACGGGGGGAAATTCACCCCTCCACTTT	CASSVTGGNSPLHF
TRBV9	TRBJ1-2	NA	few	TGTGCCAGCAGCGACAGGTCGGGCTATGGCTACACCTTC	CASSDRSGYGYTF
TRBV9	TRBJ2-1	TRBD1	NA	TGTGCCAGCAGCGTAGACTGGACAGGGGTCGGTTACTCCTACAATGAGCAGTTCTTC	CASSVDWTGVGYSYNEQFF
TRBV19	TRBJ2-2	TRBD1	NA	TGTGCCAGTATCAAGGGACAGGCAGCAACCGGGGAGCTGTTTTTT	CASIKGQAATGELFF
TRBV28	TRBJ1-6	TRBD1	NA	TGTGCCAGCAGGTCCTCAGGGGGAACTTATAATTCACCCCTCCACTTT	CASRSSGGTYNSPLHF
TRBV12-3/TRBV12-4	TRBJ1-5	TRBD1	NA	TGTGCCAGCAGTGGACAGGGAAAATTGGCCCAGCATTTT	CASSGQGKLAQHF
TRBV11-1	TRBJ2-1	NA	once	TGTGCCAGCAGTATAGACAGGAACCAAGGGAATGAGCAGTTCTTC	CASSIDRNQGNEQFF
TRBV4-2	TRBJ2-5	TRBD2	NA	TGTGCCAGCAGCCAAGCACCCGGGGGGGCTGAGACCCAGTACTTC	CASSQAPGGAETQYF
TRBV27	TRBJ1-2	TRBD1	NA	TGTGCCAGCAGTTTTGGACAGGCCTATGGCTACACCTTC	CASSFGQAYGYTF
TRBV7-9	TRBJ1-1	TRBD1	NA	TGTGCCAGCAGCTCGCCTCCGGGACAGGTGAACACTGAAGCTTTCTTT	CASSSPPGQVNTEAFF
TRBV19	TRBJ1-2	NA	few	TGTGCCAGTAGTACAGCGACCTATGGCTACACCTTC	CASSTATYGYTF
TRBV7-3	TRBJ2-1	NA	few	TGTGCCAGCAGCTTAATCGACAGCTACAATGAGCAGTTCTTC	CASSLIDSYNEQFF
TRBV6-5	TRBJ2-5	NA	NA	TGTGCCAGCAGTTCAAGGGGGGGAGCCCAAGAGACCCAGTACTTC	CASSSRGGAQETQYF
TRBV7-9	TRBJ1-5	TRBD1	NA	TGTGCCAGCAGCTTAGGGACAGGGGGCAATCAGCCCCAGCATTTT	CASSLGTGGNQPQHF
TRBV4-1	TRBJ1-4	NA	NA	TGCGCCAGCAGCCAAGAGGGCGTCGGGGGTCGGGAAAAACTGTTTTTT	CASSQEGVGGREKLFF
TRBV14	TRBJ2-1	NA	NA	TGTGCCAGCAGCCAAGATCTTGTGGCTGTCTACAATGAGCAGTTCTTC	CASSQDLVAVYNEQFF
TRBV6-5	TRBJ2-3	NA	once	TGTGCCAGCAGTCCGGGGGGCGACACAGATACGCAGTATTTT	CASSPGGDTDTQYF
TRBV30	TRBJ1-4	TRBD1	few	TGTGCCTTCACGGGACAGTGGAAGGAAAAACTGTTTTTT	CAFTGQWKEKLFF
TRBV4-3	TRBJ2-1	TRBD2	NA	TGCGCCAGCAGCCTGAAGCGGGGGGCCCCCGTTGAGCAGTTCTTC	CASSLKRGAPVEQFF
TRBV7-9	TRBJ2-7	NA	NA	TGTGCCAGCAGCCTCGGGATTCGCCGGGACGAGCAGTACTTC	CASSLGIRRDEQYF
TRBV19	TRBJ1-1	TRBD1	NA	TGTGCCAGCTCCGATCCGGGACAGACGAACACTGAAGCTTTCTTT	CASSDPGQTNTEAFF
TRBV5-1	TRBJ2-2	NA	NA	TGCGCCAGCAGCTCCCAAAGGCCGGACTTGACCGGGGAGCTGTTTTTT	CASSSQRPDLTGELFF
TRBV7-3	TRBJ1-1	NA	few	TGTGCCAGCAGCTTAACGGGGGCCACTGAAGCTTTCTTT	CASSLTGATEAFF
TRBV21-1	TRBJ2-7	NA	NA	TGTGCCAGCAGCAAAGCCGGCAGGAGGTGTGACGAGCAGTACTTC	CASSKAGRRCDEQYF
TRBV12-3/TRBV12-4	TRBJ2-7	NA	NA	TGTGCCAGCAGATCCACTTCGGTTGAAGAGCAGTACTTC	CASRSTSVEEQYF
TRBV7-2	TRBJ2-1	TRBD2	NA	TGTGCCAGCAGCTTTTTCGGGGGGAGTACCTACAATGAGCAGTTCTTC	CASSFFGGSTYNEQFF
TRBV5-1	TRBJ2-1	TRBD2	NA	TGCGCCAGCAGCTTGAGGGGCCCCTCGGCGGGGGATGAGCAGTTCTTC	CASSLRGPSAGDEQFF
TRBV5-4	TRBJ2-3	TRBD1	NA	TGTGCCAGCAGCCGGCCGGGACAGGGCACCATGGGTACGCAGTATTTT	CASSRPGQGTMGTQYF
TRBV28	TRBJ1-5	NA	NA	TGTGCCAGCAGTTTATCCGATCAGCCCCAGCATTTT	CASSLSDQPQHF